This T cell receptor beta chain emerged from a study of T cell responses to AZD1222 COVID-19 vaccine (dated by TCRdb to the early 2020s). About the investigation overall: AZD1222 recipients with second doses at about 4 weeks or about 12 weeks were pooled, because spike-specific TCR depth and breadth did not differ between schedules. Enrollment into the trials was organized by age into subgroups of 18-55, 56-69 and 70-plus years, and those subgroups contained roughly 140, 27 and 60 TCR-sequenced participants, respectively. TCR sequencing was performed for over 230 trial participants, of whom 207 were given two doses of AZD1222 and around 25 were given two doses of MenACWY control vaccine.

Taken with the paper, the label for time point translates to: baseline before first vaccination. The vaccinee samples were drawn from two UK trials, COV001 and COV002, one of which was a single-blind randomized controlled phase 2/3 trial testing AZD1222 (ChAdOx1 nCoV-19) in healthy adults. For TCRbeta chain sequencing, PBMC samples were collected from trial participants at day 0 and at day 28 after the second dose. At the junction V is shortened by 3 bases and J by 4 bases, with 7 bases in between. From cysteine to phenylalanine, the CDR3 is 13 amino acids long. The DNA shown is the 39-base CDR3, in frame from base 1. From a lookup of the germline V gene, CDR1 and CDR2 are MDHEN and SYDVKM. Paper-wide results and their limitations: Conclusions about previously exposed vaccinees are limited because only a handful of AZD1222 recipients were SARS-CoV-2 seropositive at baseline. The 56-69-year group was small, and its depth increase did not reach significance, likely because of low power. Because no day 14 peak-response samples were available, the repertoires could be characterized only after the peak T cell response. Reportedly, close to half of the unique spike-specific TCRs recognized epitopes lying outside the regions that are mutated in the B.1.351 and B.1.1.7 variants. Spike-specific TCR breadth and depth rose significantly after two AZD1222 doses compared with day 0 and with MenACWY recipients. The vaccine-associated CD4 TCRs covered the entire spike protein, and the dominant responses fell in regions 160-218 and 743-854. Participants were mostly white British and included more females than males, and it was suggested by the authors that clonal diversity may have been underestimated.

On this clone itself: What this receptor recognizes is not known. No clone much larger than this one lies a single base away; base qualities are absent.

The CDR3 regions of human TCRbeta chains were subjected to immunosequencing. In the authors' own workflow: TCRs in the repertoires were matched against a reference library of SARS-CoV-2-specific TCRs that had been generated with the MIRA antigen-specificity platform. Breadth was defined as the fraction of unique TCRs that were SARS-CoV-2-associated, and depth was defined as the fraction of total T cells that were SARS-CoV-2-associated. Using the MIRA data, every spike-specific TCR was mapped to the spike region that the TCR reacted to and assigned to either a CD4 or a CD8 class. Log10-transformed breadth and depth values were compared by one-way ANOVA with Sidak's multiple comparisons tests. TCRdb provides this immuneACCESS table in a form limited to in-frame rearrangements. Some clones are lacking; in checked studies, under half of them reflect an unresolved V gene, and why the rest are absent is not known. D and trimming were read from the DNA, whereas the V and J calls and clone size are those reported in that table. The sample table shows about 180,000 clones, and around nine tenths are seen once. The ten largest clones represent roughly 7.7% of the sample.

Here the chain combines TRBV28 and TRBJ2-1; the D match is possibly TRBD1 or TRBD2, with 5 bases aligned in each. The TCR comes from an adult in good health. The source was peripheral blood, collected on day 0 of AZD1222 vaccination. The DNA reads TGTGCCAGCAGTTTGGGACGGTACAATGAGCAGTTCTTC. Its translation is CASSLGRYNEQFF.